Below, 29 T cell receptor beta chains from the same sample are listed, as sequenced in a study of Graves' ophthalmopathy and Graves' hyperthyroidism. Amplification from RNA transcripts yielded the TCR beta CDR3 regions. RT-PCR with HTBI primers came first, then second-round multiplex PCR. MiXCR, run by TCRdb on the multiplex PCR reads, gives a single entry per CDR3 protein. The repertoire holds about 180,000 distinct CDR3 sequences, with approximately 40% as singletons. Sequenced sample: peripheral blood. These receptors were collected from a middle-aged woman with Graves' ophthalmopathy.

The sample holds many counts of this clonotype. V gene TRBV6-1 combines with J gene TRBJ2-5, with D possibly being TRBD1 (6 bases). The V gene's germline CDR1 is MNHNS and CDR2 SASEGT. This CDR3 region has 14 residues. The germline V and J ends were trimmed by 3 bases and 5 bases, with 13 bases remaining between them. The DNA of the CDR3 is TGTGCCAGCAGTGACCGGCTCACAGGGGAGACCCAGTACTTC. This gives the protein CASSDRLTGETQYF.

This clonotype has at least ten counts. This sequence joins TRBV12-5 and TRBJ1-5, with D tentatively TRBD1 (5 bases). V lost 5 bases to trimming and J lost 3 bases, with 11 bases between them. The CDR3 consists of 14 residues. CDR1 is LGHNT, CDR2 FRNRAP, per germline. This CDR3 is CASGPPGHNQPQHF. The CDR3 region has the DNA TGTGCTAGTGGTCCTCCGGGGCACAATCAGCCCCAGCATTTT.

The J gene is TRBJ2-7, the V gene TRBV6-5; D is unresolved. The CDR3 is 15 residues long. Trimming cost V 0 bases and J 2 bases, with 11 bases left between them. Germline CDR1 and CDR2: MNHEY and SVGAGI. The CDR3 region has the DNA TGTGCCAGCAGTTACTCCCTAGACGCTGCCTACGAGCAGTACTTC. The encoded protein is CASSYSLDAAYEQYF.

This clonotype was detected ten times or more. J is TRBJ1-3 and V is TRBV30; no definite D call. V lost 0 bases to trimming and J lost 8 bases, with 11 bases between them. The CDR3 is 13 residues long. CDR1 is GTSNPN, CDR2 SVGIG, per germline (reference sequence). CDR3 DNA sequence: TGTGCCTGGAGTGTAGGTGCGGTGGACACCATATATTTT. It encodes CAWSVGAVDTIYF. Filled out from reference TRBV30 and TRBJ1-3, the complete variable domain reads SQTIHQWPATLVQPVGSPLSLECTVEGTSNPNLYWYRQAAGRGLQLLFYSVGIGQISSEVPQNLSASRPQDRQFILSSKKLLLSDSGFYLCAWSVGAVDTIYFGEGSWLTVV.

There are many counts of this clonotype. This chain joins TRBV19 and TRBJ2-5; 14 bases align to TRBD2. CDR3 length equals 15 residues. Germline V gene data show CDR1 as LNHDA and CDR2 as SQIVND (reference sequence). The V gene end was trimmed by 5 bases and the J gene end by 5 bases; junction bases not matched to a gene: 4. The CDR3 bases are TGTGCCAGTAGTGGGACTAGCGGGAGATCGGAGACCCAGTACTTC. This translates into CASSGTSGRSETQYF. Full variable domain (missing parts from reference TRBV19 and TRBJ2-5): DGGITQSPKYLFRKEGQNVTLSCEQNLNHDAMYWYRQDPGQGLRLIYYSQIVNDFQKGDIAEGYSVSREKKESFPLTVTSAQKNPTAFYLCASSGTSGRSETQYFGPGTRLLVL.

This clonotype came up many times. This rearrangement joins TRBV5-1 to TRBJ1-1; 8 bases fit TRBD1. Germline CDR1 SGHRS, CDR2 YFSETQ. V was clipped by 4 bases and J by 1 base; unmatched bases: 6. This CDR3 has 15 amino acids. The CDR3 DNA sequence: TGCGCCAGCAGCCGAGAGGGACAGGCGAACACTGAAGCTTTCTTT. It codes for CASSREGQANTEAFF.

The V call is TRBV28, the J call TRBJ1-1; 7 nucleotides match TRBD1. The CDR3 has 14 residues. The germline V gene encodes CDR1 MDHEN and CDR2 SYDVKM. The ends lost 6 bases at V and 5 bases at J; junction bases unmatched: 9. The CDR3 DNA sequence: TGTGCCAGCAGACCTGCAGGGGGATCGACTGAAGCTTTCTTT. Protein: CASRPAGGSTEAFF.

This clonotype was counted a few times. J is TRBJ2-5 and V is TRBV12-3 or TRBV12-4; TRBD2 aligns across 10 bases. The CDR3 consists of 19 residues. The V gene end was trimmed by 5 bases and the J gene end by 6 bases; junction bases not matched to a gene: 21. This CDR3 is CASSPTGSVKREGAKTQYF. DNA of the CDR3: TGTGCCAGCAGTCCCACAGGGTCGGTCAAGCGGGAGGGCGCAAAGACCCAGTACTTC.

The sample holds many counts of this clonotype. This chain connects TRBV14 to TRBJ2-7, with D tentatively TRBD1 or TRBD2 (5 bases each). Germline loops: CDR1 SGHDN, CDR2 FVKESK. This CDR3 contains 16 residues. V was pared by 1 base and J by 2 bases, with 15 bases between. For the CDR3, the DNA is TGTGCCAGCAGCCAAGTGGGGGTAGGGGCACCCTACGAGCAGTACTTC. It is translated as CASSQVGVGAPYEQYF.

The V call is TRBV12-3 or TRBV12-4, the J call TRBJ2-4; 7 positions agree with TRBD1. The trim removed 6 bases at V and 3 bases at J, leaving 17 bases unmatched. The CDR3 is made up of 18 amino acids. CDR3 region: CASSFHLREAGGKNIQYF. CDR3 bases: TGTGCCAGCAGCTTCCACCTCAGGGAAGCAGGGGGCAAAAACATTCAGTACTTC.

This clonotype was seen more than once but under ten times. The chain carries TRBV7-2 and TRBJ1-2; no clear D gene. CDR1 is SGHTA and CDR2 is FQGNSA in the germline V gene. This CDR3 contains 17 residues. V lost 5 bases and J 0 bases, leaving 19 bases between the germline ends. In DNA form, the CDR3 reads TGTGCCAGCAGCCTACCGAGACAAATGTTCACTAACTATGGCTACACCTTC. Translating gives CASSLPRQMFTNYGYTF.

This clonotype showed up many times. This sequence joins TRBV6-1 and TRBJ1-2; TRBD1 agrees at 8 bases. The CDR3 sequence is 15 residues long. CDR1 is MNHNS and CDR2 is SASEGT in the germline V gene. V shed 0 bases and J 4 bases; nucleotides not matched to a gene: 4. The CDR3 nucleotides are TGTGCCAGCAGTGAAGCCCTGACAGGGGCCTATGGCTACACCTTC. Translated, it gives CASSEALTGAYGYTF.

This clonotype was found many times. This chain uses TRBV7-8 with TRBJ2-7; 7 nucleotides match TRBD1. The V segment lost 5 bases and the J segment 0 bases; nucleotides outside the gene matches: 4. The CDR3 length is 14 residues. The germline CDR1 and CDR2 sequences are SGHVS and FQNEAQ. CDR3 sequence (DNA): TGTGCCAGCAGCGCGGACAGGCACTCCTACGAGCAGTACTTC. The encoded protein is CASSADRHSYEQYF.

The chain uses TRBV7-8 and TRBJ1-1; possibly TRBD1 for D (5 bases). The V and J ends lost 3 bases and 3 bases respectively, with 11 bases between them. The CDR3 is made up of 14 amino acids. The germline V gene encodes CDR1 SGHVS and CDR2 FQNEAQ. The CDR3 DNA follows: TGTGCCAGCAGCTTCGCAGGGATCGACACTGAAGCTTTCTTT. Protein product: CASSFAGIDTEAFF.

CDR3 DNA sequence: TGTGCCATCAGTGAGCGCGGAGTGAACACTGAAGCTTTCTTT. Protein sequence: CAISERGVNTEAFF. V and J are TRBV10-3 and TRBJ1-1; no clear D gene. CDR3 size: 14 residues. Germline values: CDR1 ENHRY, CDR2 SYGVKD. Between the trimmed V and J ends, which lost 2 bases and 0 bases, there was a span of 7 bases.

Ten or more counts support this clonotype. The chain uses TRBV4-1 and TRBJ1-1; no clear D gene. Looked up from germline, CDR1 is MGHRA and CDR2 is YSYEKL. The CDR3 totals 12 residues. Deletions cut 0 bases from V and 7 bases from J, with 6 bases between. This chain's CDR3 is CASSQEGLEAFF. CDR3 nucleotides: TGCGCCAGCAGCCAAGAAGGGCTTGAAGCTTTCTTT.

This clonotype appeared many times. The V and J genes are TRBV20-1 and TRBJ2-5; D is possibly TRBD2 (5 bases). Germline assignment: CDR1 DFQATT and CDR2 SNEGSKA (reference sequence). V was shortened by 8 bases and J by 1 base, with 14 bases between the two germline ends. The CDR3 has 13 residues. The CDR3 sequence: CSQERAFQETQYF. The CDR3 coding sequence is TGCAGTCAGGAGAGGGCATTCCAAGAGACCCAGTACTTC.

This clonotype appeared many times. The CDR3 nucleotides are TGTGCCAGCAGCTTGGAGGGTGGAGGAGTAGGGACTGAAGCTTTCTTT. Its translation is CASSLEGGGVGTEAFF. This chain links TRBV11-2 with TRBJ1-1; D call uncertain. The CDR3 extends over 16 amino acids. V gave up 3 bases and J gave up 5 bases, with 19 bases separating them. CDR1 and CDR2 (germline): SGHAT, FQNNGV.

The V gene is TRBV11-1, the J gene TRBJ2-7, with 8 bases matching TRBD2. V shed 4 bases, J shed 3 bases, and the junction held 14 bases outside the gene matches. CDR1 is SGHAT, CDR2 FQDESV, per germline (reference sequence). The CDR3 covers 17 residues. In nucleotides, the CDR3 is TGTGCCAGCAGCTCCCAAGGATCGGGAGGGCCATACTACGAGCAGTACTTC. This encodes CASSSQGSGGPYYEQYF.

The genes are TRBV6-1 and TRBJ1-1; unclear D gene. Germline V gene data show CDR1 as MNHNS and CDR2 as SASEGT. There are 13 residues in the CDR3. The V end was cut by 7 bases, the J end by 4 bases, with 13 bases between. DNA of the CDR3: TGTGCCAGCACCGTAACGGGATTCACTGAAGCTTTCTTT. This encodes CASTVTGFTEAFF.

This clonotype has ten or more counts. The chain recombines TRBV18 with TRBJ2-5, with D unresolved. Germline V CDR1 and CDR2: KGHSH, LQKENI. V was cut by 2 bases and J by 3 bases, with 7 bases left in between. The length of the CDR3 is 13 residues. The CDR3 spells CASSPFEKETQYF. The CDR3 coding sequence is TGTGCCAGCTCACCATTCGAGAAAGAGACCCAGTACTTC.

This rearrangement joins TRBV19 to TRBJ2-2; 7 bases align to TRBD2. The CDR3 has 15 residues. Germline assignment: CDR1 LNHDA and CDR2 SQIVND (reference sequence). With 1 base clipped from V and 5 bases from J, the junction kept 4 bases outside the gene matches. This chain's CDR3 is CASSIAGGYTGELFF. As DNA, the CDR3 is TGTGCCAGTAGTATAGCGGGAGGTTATACCGGGGAGCTGTTTTTT.

In this sample, this clonotype turned up many times. The rearrangement uses TRBV27 and TRBJ1-1; D gene uncertain. The CDR3 covers 16 residues. V lost 3 bases and J 2 bases, leaving 16 bases between the germline ends. Germline V gives CDR1 MNHEY, CDR2 SMNVEV (reference sequence). CDR3 bases: TGTGCCAGCAGTTTGGACCTGCCCCGCCTAAACACTGAAGCTTTCTTT. It codes for CASSLDLPRLNTEAFF.

This clonotype was detected ten times or more. The rearrangement uses TRBV5-1 and TRBJ2-1; 7 bases align to TRBD1. The CDR3 is 19 amino acids. CDR1 is SGHRS and CDR2 is YFSETQ in the germline V gene. With 0 bases clipped from V and 8 bases from J, the junction kept 20 bases outside the gene matches. The CDR3 DNA sequence: TGCGCCAGCAGCTTGGAAGGGACAGTACTATCTGGGCAGGGGTATGAGCAGTTCTTC. As protein: CASSLEGTVLSGQGYEQFF.

This clonotype was seen ten or more times. The CDR3 reads CASSFGYSGNTIYF. The CDR3 DNA sequence: TGTGCCAGCAGCTTTGGTTACTCTGGAAACACCATATATTTT. The chain joins TRBV11-2 to TRBJ1-3; D uncertain. The germline V and J ends were trimmed by 3 bases and 0 bases, with 6 bases remaining between them. The CDR3 is made up of 14 amino acids. Looked up from germline, CDR1 is SGHAT and CDR2 is FQNNGV.

This chain connects TRBV19 to TRBJ1-5, with no clear D. This CDR3 has 13 residues. Germline CDR1 and CDR2: LNHDA and SQIVND (reference sequence). V was shortened by 5 bases and J by 6 bases, with 11 bases between the two germline ends. CDR3 loop: CASSVTASQPQHF. In DNA form, the CDR3 reads TGTGCCAGTAGTGTGACCGCTAGTCAGCCCCAGCATTTT.

V usage is TRBV28 and J usage is TRBJ2-7, with TRBD1 matching over 8 bases. The J segment lost 4 bases and the V segment lost 5 bases, leaving 13 bases of the junction unmatched. Germline lookup yields CDR1 MDHEN and CDR2 SYDVKM. The CDR3 length is 16 residues. In DNA form, the CDR3 reads TGTGCCAGCAGTCCGCTGACAGGGGATCCCAATTACGAGCAGTACTTC. It encodes CASSPLTGDPNYEQYF.

This clonotype has just a few counts. The chain links TRBV12-3 or TRBV12-4 to TRBJ2-5; TRBD2 matches at 10 bases. V lost 9 bases and J lost 5; bases outside the gene matches: 12. The CDR3 loop spans 15 amino acids. CDR3 residues: CASSDSGRARETQYF. CDR3 coding DNA: TGTGCCAGTAGTGACAGCGGGAGGGCCCGGGAGACCCAGTACTTC.

The V call is TRBV20-1, the J call TRBJ2-7, with D perhaps given as TRBD1 or TRBD2 (5 bases each). CDR1 is DFQATT, CDR2 SNEGSKA, per germline (reference sequence). V lost 0 bases, J lost 7 bases, and 13 bases lay in between. CDR3 length: 13 amino acids. The CDR3 is CSARDLAGWEQYF. Here the CDR3 DNA reads TGCAGTGCTAGAGATCTAGCAGGGTGGGAGCAGTACTTC.